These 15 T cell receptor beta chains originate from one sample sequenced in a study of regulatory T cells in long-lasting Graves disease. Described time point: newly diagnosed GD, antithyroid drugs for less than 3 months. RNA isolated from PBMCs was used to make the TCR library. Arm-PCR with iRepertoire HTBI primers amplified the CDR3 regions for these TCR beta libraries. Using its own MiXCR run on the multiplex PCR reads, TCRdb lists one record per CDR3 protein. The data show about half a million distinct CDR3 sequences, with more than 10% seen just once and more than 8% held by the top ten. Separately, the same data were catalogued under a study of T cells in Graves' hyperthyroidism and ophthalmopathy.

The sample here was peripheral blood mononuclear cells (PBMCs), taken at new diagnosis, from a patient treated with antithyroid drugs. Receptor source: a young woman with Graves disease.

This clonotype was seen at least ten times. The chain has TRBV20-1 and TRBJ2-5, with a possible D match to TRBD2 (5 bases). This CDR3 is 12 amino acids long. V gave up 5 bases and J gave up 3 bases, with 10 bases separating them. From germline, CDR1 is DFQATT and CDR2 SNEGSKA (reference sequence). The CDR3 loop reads CSAAGLKETQYF. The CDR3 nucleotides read TGCAGTGCTGCTGGACTCAAAGAGACCCAGTACTTC.

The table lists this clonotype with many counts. CDR3 in amino acids: CATEGPLNTEAFF. In DNA form, the CDR3 reads TGTGCCACCGAGGGGCCTCTGAACACTGAAGCTTTCTTT. The rearrangement uses TRBV18 and TRBJ1-1, with D possibly being TRBD1 (5 bases). CDR1 and CDR2 (germline): KGHSH, LQKENI. The CDR3 spans 13 residues. Trimming pared 10 bases from V and 0 bases from J, leaving 12 bases between.

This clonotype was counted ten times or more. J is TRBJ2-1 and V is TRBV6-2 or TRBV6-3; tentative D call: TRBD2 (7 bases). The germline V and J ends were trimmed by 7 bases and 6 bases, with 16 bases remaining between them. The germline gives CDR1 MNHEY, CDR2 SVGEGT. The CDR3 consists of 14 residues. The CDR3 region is CASIRGRATNEQFF. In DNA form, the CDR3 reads TGTGCCAGCATAAGGGGGAGGGCCACCAATGAGCAGTTCTTC.

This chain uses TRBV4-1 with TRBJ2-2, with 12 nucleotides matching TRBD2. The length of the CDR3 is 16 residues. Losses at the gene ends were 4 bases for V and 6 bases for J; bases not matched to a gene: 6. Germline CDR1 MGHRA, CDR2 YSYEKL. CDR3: CASSPRLAGDPGELFF. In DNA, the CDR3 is TGCGCCAGCAGCCCAAGACTAGCGGGAGATCCCGGGGAGCTGTTTTTT.

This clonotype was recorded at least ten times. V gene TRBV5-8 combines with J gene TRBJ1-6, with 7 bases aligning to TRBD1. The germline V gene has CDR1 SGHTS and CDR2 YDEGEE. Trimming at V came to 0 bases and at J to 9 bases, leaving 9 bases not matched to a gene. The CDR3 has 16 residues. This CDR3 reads CASSLGTLNRGSPLHF. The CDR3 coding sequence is TGTGCCAGCAGCTTGGGGACGCTGAACAGGGGTTCACCCCTCCACTTT. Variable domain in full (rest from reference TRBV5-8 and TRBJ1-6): EAGVTQSPTHLIKTRGQQATLRCSPISGHTSVYWYQQALGLGLQFLLWYDEGEERNRGNFPPRFSGRQFPNYSSELNVNALELEDSALYLCASSLGTLNRGSPLHFGNGTRLTVT.

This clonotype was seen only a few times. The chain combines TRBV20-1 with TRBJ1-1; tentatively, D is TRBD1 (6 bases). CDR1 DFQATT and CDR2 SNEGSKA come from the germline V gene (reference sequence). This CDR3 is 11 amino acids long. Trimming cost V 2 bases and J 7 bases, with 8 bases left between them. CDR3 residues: CSARKTGEAFF. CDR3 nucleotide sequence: TGCAGTGCTAGAAAGACAGGTGAAGCTTTCTTT.

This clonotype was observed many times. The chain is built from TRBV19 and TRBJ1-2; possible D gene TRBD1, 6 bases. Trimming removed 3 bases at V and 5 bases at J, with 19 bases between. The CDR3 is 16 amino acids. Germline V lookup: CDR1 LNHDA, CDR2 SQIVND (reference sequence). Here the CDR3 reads CASSIGGSRIRYGYTF. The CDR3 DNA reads TGTGCCAGTAGTATTGGGGGCAGTCGGATCCGGTATGGCTACACCTTC.

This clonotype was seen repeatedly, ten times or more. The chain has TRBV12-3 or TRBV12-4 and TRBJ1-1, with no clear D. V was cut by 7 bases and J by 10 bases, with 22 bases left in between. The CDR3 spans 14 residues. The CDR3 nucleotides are TGTGCCAGCACCCCGGTGGGAAGGGCCGGTAGAGCTTTCTTT. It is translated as CASTPVGRAGRAFF.

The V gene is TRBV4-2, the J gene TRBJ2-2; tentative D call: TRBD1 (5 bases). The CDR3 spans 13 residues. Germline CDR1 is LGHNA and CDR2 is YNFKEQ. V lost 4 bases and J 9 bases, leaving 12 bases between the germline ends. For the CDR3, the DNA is TGTGCCAGCAGCCGGGCCCAGGGAAGGGAGCTGTTTTTT. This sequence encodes CASSRAQGRELFF.

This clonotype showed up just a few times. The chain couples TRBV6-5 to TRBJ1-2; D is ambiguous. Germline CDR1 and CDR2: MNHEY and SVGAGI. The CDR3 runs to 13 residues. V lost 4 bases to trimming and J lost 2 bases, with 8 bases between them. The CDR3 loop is CASSSFPNYGYTF. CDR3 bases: TGTGCCAGCAGTTCTTTCCCGAACTATGGCTACACCTTC.

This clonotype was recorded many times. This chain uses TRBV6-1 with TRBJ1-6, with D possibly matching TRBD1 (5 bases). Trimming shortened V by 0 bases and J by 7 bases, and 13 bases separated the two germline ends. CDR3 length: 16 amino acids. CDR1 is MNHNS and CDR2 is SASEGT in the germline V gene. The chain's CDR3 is CASSEAPGDGNSPLHF. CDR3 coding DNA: TGTGCCAGCAGTGAAGCGCCGGGGGATGGAAATTCACCCCTCCACTTT.

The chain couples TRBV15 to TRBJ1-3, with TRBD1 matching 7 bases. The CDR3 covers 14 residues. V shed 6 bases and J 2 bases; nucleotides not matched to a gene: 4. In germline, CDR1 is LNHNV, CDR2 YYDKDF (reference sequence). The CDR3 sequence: CATRVGTAGNTIYF. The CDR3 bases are TGTGCCACCAGAGTCGGGACAGCTGGAAACACCATATATTTT.

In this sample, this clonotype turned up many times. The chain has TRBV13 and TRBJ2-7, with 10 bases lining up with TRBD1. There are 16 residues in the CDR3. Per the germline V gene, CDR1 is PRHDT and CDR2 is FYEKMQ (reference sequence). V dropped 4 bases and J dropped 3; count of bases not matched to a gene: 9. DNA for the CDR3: TGTGCCAGCAGCTCCGGGGTCCGGACAGGGGGCTACGAGCAGTACTTC. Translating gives CASSSGVRTGGYEQYF.

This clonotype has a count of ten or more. The CDR3 DNA follows: TGTGCCAGCAGCGCCTCATCAGTCCATGGCTACACCTTC. Its translation: CASSASSVHGYTF. The chain employs TRBV5-4 and TRBJ1-2; no firm D call. The length of the CDR3 is 13 residues. V gave up 4 bases and J gave up 6 bases, with 13 bases separating them. The V gene's germline CDR1 is SGHNT and CDR2 YYREEE (reference sequence).

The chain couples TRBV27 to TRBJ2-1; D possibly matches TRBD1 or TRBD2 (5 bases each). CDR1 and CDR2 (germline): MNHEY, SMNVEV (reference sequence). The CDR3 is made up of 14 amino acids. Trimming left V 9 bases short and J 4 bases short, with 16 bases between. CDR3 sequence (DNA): TGTGCCAGTGGGGGACGGATGAAGTACAATGAGCAGTTCTTC. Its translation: CASGGRMKYNEQFF.